The rows below give T cell receptor beta chains drawn from one sample of a study of OX40 agonist ivuxolimab in advanced cancers. Generated by immunoSEQ multiplex PCR, the TCRdb table keeps only in-frame clones and is missing some. This table holds about 68,000 clones, approximately 81% found once. The specimen comprised CD4+ or CD8+ T cells sorted from blood, sampled in a trial of the OX40 agonist ivuxolimab. Source of these receptors: an adult with an advanced solid tumor such as melanoma, head and neck, liver or kidney cancer. The CDR3 runs from the conserved cysteine through the conserved F or W. Fields, in order: clone size, V gene, D gene, J gene, CDR3 DNA, CDR3 protein. The D gene is left open where the match is weak. Not every row has a clone size; where given, it reads once, few, many or a size class.

>once|TRBV14|-|TRBJ2-5
TGTGCCAGCAGCCAAGATTTATCTAGCGTTGACCAAGAGACCCAGTACTTC
CASSQDLSSVDQETQYF
>once|TRBV5-5|-|TRBJ2-4
TGTGCCAGCAGCCCAGTGGGAAACATTCAGTACTTC
CASSPVGNIQYF
>-|TRBV6-1|-|TRBJ1-1
TGTGCCAGCAGTGTCTCACGGAGGACGGGCTTGAACACTGAAGCTTTCTTT
CASSVSRRTGLNTEAFF
>-|TRBV7-2|TRBD1|TRBJ1-5
TGTGCCAGCAGCCAAGGACAGGGGCCAAATCAGCCCCAGCATTTT
CASSQGQGPNQPQHF
>-|TRBV18|-|TRBJ2-2
TGTGCCAGCTCACCTCTTCGGAACGGGGAGCTGTTTTTT
CASSPLRNGELFF
>-|TRBV5-1|TRBD1|TRBJ1-5
TGCGCCAGCAGCTTACAGGGGGGCAATCAGCCCCAGCATTTT
CASSLQGGNQPQHF
>-|TRBV18|-|TRBJ1-1
TGTGCCAGCTCACCTTGGCAGGCAGTCACTGAAGCTTTCTTT
CASSPWQAVTEAFF
>-|TRBV5-6|-|TRBJ1-4
TGTGCCAGCAGCTTGTTGGCAGGGGCGACTAATGAAAAACTGTTTTTT
CASSLLAGATNEKLFF
>-|TRBV9|-|TRBJ1-2
TGTGCCAGCAGCGTAGCGGACCGAAACTATGGCTACACCTTC
CASSVADRNYGYTF
>-|TRBV4-1|TRBD2|TRBJ2-3
TGCGCCAGCAGCCAAGAAGAGAGGTCGGGGGGGTTCACAGATACGCAGTATTTT
CASSQEERSGGFTDTQYF
>once|TRBV11-2|-|TRBJ1-5
TGTGCCAGCAGCCAACAGGGCCAGCCCCAGCATTTT
CASSQQGQPQHF
>-|TRBV2|-|TRBJ1-2
TGTGCCAGCAGTGAAAGCGGCAGGGGAGGAAATGGCTACACCTTC
CASSESGRGGNGYTF
>-|TRBV7-9|-|TRBJ1-1
TGTGCCAGCAGCTCAACAGGGAGGGCGACAGCTTTCTTT
CASSSTGRATAFF
>-|TRBV9|TRBD1|TRBJ1-2
TGTGCCAGCAGCGGGCTTTTGACAGGGCTCTATGGCTACACCTTC
CASSGLLTGLYGYTF
>-|TRBV7-2|TRBD2|TRBJ2-5
TGTGCCAGCAGCTGGGGAGCGGGGGCCCAGTACTTC
CASSWGAGAQYF
>-|TRBV11-2|-|TRBJ1-3
TGTGCCAGCAGCCCTGCGGGATGGGCTGGAAACACCATATATTTT
CASSPAGWAGNTIYF
>-|TRBV6-6|TRBD1|TRBJ2-7
TGTGCCAGCAGTTACTCGTCGCGACAGGGGGCGCGGGAGCAGTACTTC
CASSYSSRQGAREQYF
>-|TRBV5-8|TRBD2|TRBJ2-5
TGTGCCAGCAGCCTTCGAACTAGCGGGGTAGCGGGTAGGACCCAGTACTTC
CASSLRTSGVAGRTQYF
>-|TRBV6-5|TRBD1|TRBJ2-7
TGTGCCAGCAGTTACTCGGGGACAGGGGGCTACGAGCAGTACTTC
CASSYSGTGGYEQYF
>-|TRBV4-3|-|TRBJ1-4
TGCGCCAGCAGCCAAGACCCCCTTAATGAAAAACTGTTTTTT
CASSQDPLNEKLFF
>-|TRBV7-2|-|TRBJ1-1
TGTGCCAGCAGCTTAGGGGGAGCTATGAACACTGAAGCTTTCTTT
CASSLGGAMNTEAFF
>once|TRBV7-2|-|TRBJ1-6
TGTGCCAGCAGCCCGAGAGGTTTTAATTCACCCCTCCACTTT
CASSPRGFNSPLHF
>-|TRBV5-1|-|TRBJ2-2
TGCGCCAGCAGCTTGCCCGGGGAGCTGTTTTTT
CASSLPGELFF
>-|TRBV5-1|-|TRBJ2-2
TGCGCCAGCAGCATACCACAGGGGAACACCGGGGAGCTGTTTTTT
CASSIPQGNTGELFF
>-|TRBV6-6|TRBD1|TRBJ1-2
TGTGCCAGCAGGACCAACAGGGGAGTGAGTGGTGGCTACACCTTC
CASRTNRGVSGGYTF
>-|TRBV7-3|-|TRBJ2-3
TGTGCCAGCAGCTTAGACAGTAGCACAGATACGCAGTATTTT
CASSLDSSTDTQYF
>once|TRBV7-2|TRBD1|TRBJ1-2
TGTGCCAGCAGCCGACAGGGAGGGGCTGGCTACACCTTC
CASSRQGGAGYTF
>-|TRBV10-3|-|TRBJ2-4
TGTGCCATCAGTGACCCGACAGCCTTAAACATTCAGTACTTC
CAISDPTALNIQYF
>-|TRBV2|-|TRBJ2-7
TGTGCCAGCAGGGTTGACACCTACGAGCAGTACTTC
CASRVDTYEQYF
>-|TRBV9|-|TRBJ2-2
TGTGCCAGCAGCCCAGGGGGGACTATAATCACCGGGGAGCTGTTTTTT
CASSPGGTIITGELFF
>-|TRBV6-5|-|TRBJ1-5
TGTGCCAGCAGTTACCCGCAGATTAATCAGCCCCAGCATTTT
CASSYPQINQPQHF
>-|TRBV10-3|TRBD2|TRBJ2-4
TGTGCCATCAGTCGGACTAGTAGTGGCATTCAGTACTTC
CAISRTSSGIQYF
>-|TRBV18|-|TRBJ2-3
TGTGCCAGCTCACTTCCCGGACGCTCCACAGATACGCAGTATTTT
CASSLPGRSTDTQYF
>-|TRBV6-5|-|TRBJ1-5
TGTGCCACCGGGGGCCAGGGCAATCAGCCCCAGCATTTT
CATGGQGNQPQHF
>-|TRBV10-3|-|TRBJ2-5
TGTGCCATCAGTGACAGGGAAGAGACCCAGTACTTC
CAISDREETQYF
>-|TRBV4-3|-|TRBJ1-1
TGCGCCAGCAGCCAAGATGGGGGTGGCACTGAAGCTTTCTTT
CASSQDGGGTEAFF
>once|TRBV6-5|TRBD1|TRBJ2-5
TGTGCCAGCAGTTACTCGTCGGGACAGACCGGGGAGACCCAGTACTTC
CASSYSSGQTGETQYF